The present entry profiles one T cell receptor beta chain with its context. This clone occurred a few times. Its antigen is unknown. Base qualities are not recorded, but no much larger clone differs from it by a single base. The collaborating institutions used their own protocols to collect whole blood in K2EDTA tubes. For TCRbeta analysis, collaborator samples were shipped as frozen whole blood, as isolated PBMCs, or as DNA extracted from either sample type. The data stem from a study of blood T cell repertoires in COVID-19 (dated by TCRdb to the early 2020s). Study-wide context: Collaborator samples came from the United States, Italy and Spain and covered acute and convalescent phases of COVID-19. The material from the prospective study consisted of cDNA or gDNA derived from T cells, B-cell-depleted T cells, or PBMCs. Subjects who had been exposed to COVID-19, were actively infected with it, or had recovered from it provided the deeply sampled blood TCRbeta repertoires that made up the dataset. The repertoires were released in a freely available public database intended as a resource for research on the immune response to SARS-CoV-2. Samples came from the ongoing ImmuneRACE study (first 160 participants) plus 1,254 subjects from 6 global collaborators. A de-identified subject ID, COVID-19 status, age in years and sex were almost always included in the sample metadata. Where available, HLA class I and class II types were obtained from metadata supplied by the sample provider rather than from assay-based typing. Results and caveats for the whole study, not just this receptor: The quantity of clinical and demographic metadata differed by source and by participant and was supplied without curation.

The germline V gene yields KGHSH for CDR1 and LQKENI for CDR2. Germline trimming: 6 bases from V, 5 bases from J; junction bases outside gene matches: 7. From the cysteine up to the phenylalanine, the CDR3 has a length of 13 residues. Just CDR3 DNA is preserved here, 39 bases in frame from base 1. The immunoSEQ Assay, a bias-controlled multiplex PCR, was used to amplify TCRbeta CDR3 regions from genomic DNA. The authors processed their data as follows. The number of nucleated cells in each sample was estimated by amplification of reference gene primers within the assay. To quantify the absolute abundance of each unique TCRbeta CDR3 rearrangement, sequence reads were collapsed and filtered. Productive Simpson clonality was computed per sample as the square root of Simpson's diversity index over productive rearrangements. This immuneACCESS table, as held by TCRdb, lists in-frame sequences with V and J called but not all clones. Of the missing ones, under half trace to an unresolved V gene in checked studies; the others have no known cause. Clonal size and the V and J genes are those of that table, whereas D and trimming came from the DNA. Present in this sample are about 75,000 clones, more than 65% of which were seen just once. Clones ranked in the top ten supply 20% to 25% of the sample.

The sequence is built from TRBV18 and TRBJ2-7, with 7 central nucleotides matching TRBD2. Source material: peripheral blood. This sequence was found in a woman aged 50 to 65 with acute or convalescent COVID-19. The CDR3 sequence is CASSPEGGDEQYF. The nucleotide sequence reads as follows: TGTGCCAGCTCCCCCGAGGGAGGGGACGAGCAGTACTTC.